Each of the 22 T cell receptor beta chains below was sequenced from the same sample in a study of T-cell reconstitution after alpha-beta-depleted transplantation in children. Preparing the TCRbeta library involved the use of unique molecular identifiers. TCRdb recomputed calls from the PCR reads with MiXCR, one row per CDR3 protein. In the table there are just over 350,000 distinct CDR3 sequences, about an eighth of which are singletons. Sequenced here: PBMCs, sampled from the stem cell graft. Every receptor here comes from a human donor who donated a stem cell graft to a child with Fanconi anemia.

The chain links TRBV9 to TRBJ2-3; the D is unclear. CDR1 and CDR2 from the germline V gene are SGDLS and YYNGEE. V was clipped by 2 bases and J by 2 bases, with 15 bases between them. The CDR3 totals 16 residues. CDR3 loop: CASSVQSGAPTDTQYF. CDR3 nucleotide sequence: TGTGCCAGCAGCGTCCAGTCCGGAGCTCCCACAGATACGCAGTATTTT.

The chain uses TRBV6-2 or TRBV6-3 and TRBJ2-7; 13 bases are a match to TRBD2. CDR3 length: 16 amino acids. V trimming: 6 bases; J trimming: 13 bases; junction bases outside the gene matches: 18. Germline assignment: CDR1 MNHEY and CDR2 SVGEGT. The CDR3 nucleotides are TGTGCCAGCAGCCGACGACTACTAGCGGGGGGGTCTACAAACTACTTC. As protein: CASSRRLLAGGSTNYF.

V gene TRBV4-3 combines with J gene TRBJ1-3; D remains unclear. This CDR3 contains 18 residues. V was shortened by 1 base and J by 0 bases, with 16 bases between the two germline ends. The germline V gene has CDR1 LGHNA and CDR2 YSLEER. CDR3 sequence reads: CASSQGRTGLGSGNTIYF. CDR3 bases: TGCGCCAGCAGCCAAGGAAGGACGGGTCTTGGCTCTGGAAACACCATATATTTT.

This clonotype was observed a handful of times. The genes are TRBV20-1 and TRBJ2-2, with D unclear. The V gene lost 7 bases and the J gene lost 5 bases, with 8 bases spanning the gap. CDR3 length equals 11 residues. Per germline, CDR1 DFQATT and CDR2 SNEGSKA (reference sequence). The CDR3 protein is CSVGRTGELFF. In DNA form, the CDR3 reads TGCAGTGTAGGCCGGACCGGGGAGCTGTTTTTT.

The chain links TRBV29-1 to TRBJ2-5; D unclear. The CDR3 sequence is 13 residues long. The V and J ends lost 4 bases and 4 bases respectively, with 13 bases between them. Germline V gives CDR1 SQVTM, CDR2 ANQGSEA. The CDR3 protein is CSVGETLGETQYF. CDR3 DNA sequence: TGCAGCGTTGGCGAAACCCTCGGAGAGACCCAGTACTTC.

This clonotype was observed a handful of times. The chain couples TRBV28 to TRBJ2-1; D is perhaps TRBD1 or TRBD2 (5 bases each). There are 16 residues in the CDR3. Germline-derived CDR1 and CDR2 are MDHEN and SYDVKM. Trimming shortened V by 6 bases and J by 3 bases, and 18 bases separated the two germline ends. The CDR3 protein is CASSASWGPNYNEQFF. The CDR3 coding sequence is TGTGCCAGCAGCGCCAGTTGGGGACCTAACTACAATGAGCAGTTCTTC.

The chain has TRBV15 and TRBJ1-1, with D possibly TRBD1 on 5 matching bases. V dropped 11 bases and J dropped 1 base, with 17 bases sitting between them. Per germline, CDR1 LNHNV and CDR2 YYDKDF (reference sequence). CDR3 size: 14 residues. CDR3: CAAAGEGRNTEAFF. The CDR3 region has the DNA TGTGCCGCTGCAGGAGAGGGGAGGAACACTGAAGCTTTCTTT.

V usage is TRBV7-9 and J usage is TRBJ1-2; the D gene is possibly TRBD1 (6 bases). V lost 2 bases and J 8 bases, leaving 15 bases between the germline ends. Germline-derived CDR1 and CDR2 are SEHNR and FQNEAQ (reference sequence). The CDR3 has 14 residues. The CDR3 spells CASSLSWGLEGYTF. For the CDR3, the DNA is TGTGCCAGCAGCTTATCTTGGGGGCTAGAGGGCTACACCTTC.

This clonotype was observed a few times. The V call is TRBV11-2, the J call TRBJ1-4; TRBD1 matches at 11 bases. Germline-derived CDR1 and CDR2 are SGHAT and FQNNGV. The V gene end was trimmed by 4 bases and the J gene end by 11 bases; junction bases not matched to a gene: 6. The CDR3 covers 14 residues. The CDR3 loop is CASSSRDRGDKLFF. The CDR3 DNA is TGTGCCAGCAGCTCACGGGACAGGGGGGATAAACTGTTTTTT. The entire variable domain, with the rest obtained from reference TRBV11-2 and TRBJ1-4, is as follows: EAGVAQSPRYKIIEKRQSVAFWCNPISGHATLYWYQQILGQGPKLLIQFQNNGVVDDSQLPKDRFSAERLKGVDSTLKIQPAKLEDSAVYLCASSSRDRGDKLFFGSGTQLSVL.

There are a few counts of this clonotype. The chain is built from TRBV5-1 and TRBJ2-3; 7 bases line up with TRBD1. Germline loops: CDR1 SGHRS, CDR2 YFSETQ. The CDR3 runs 14 residues. Trimming at V came to 3 bases and at J to 6 bases, leaving 7 bases not matched to a gene. The CDR3 DNA reads TGCGCCAGCAGCTCGGGACAGCCCAGGGATACGCAGTATTTT. Encoded protein: CASSSGQPRDTQYF. Full variable domain (rest looked up from reference TRBV5-1 and TRBJ2-3): KAGVTQTPRYLIKTRGQQVTLSCSPISGHRSVSWYQQTPGQGLQFLFEYFSETQRNKGNFPGRFSGRQFSNSRSEMNVSTLELGDSALYLCASSSGQPRDTQYFGPGTRLTVL.

V gene TRBV5-1 combines with J gene TRBJ2-5; 8 bases match TRBD1. The V and J ends lost 6 bases and 4 bases, in that order; junction bases with no gene match: 8. Germline V gene lookup returns CDR1 SGHRS and CDR2 YFSETQ. The CDR3 length is 14 residues. The CDR3 DNA reads as TGCGCCAGCAAAAAGGGACAGGCTTCAGAGACCCAGTACTTC. Its translation is CASKKGQASETQYF.

This clonotype was counted at least ten times. The V gene is TRBV12-3 or TRBV12-4, the J gene TRBJ1-1, with D hard to call. Trimming shortened V by 2 bases and J by 1 base, and 8 bases separated the two germline ends. CDR3 length: 14 amino acids. The CDR3 loop is CASSLFSGNTEAFF. The CDR3 DNA follows: TGTGCCAGCAGTTTATTTTCGGGGAACACTGAAGCTTTCTTT.

This clonotype was seen repeatedly, ten times or more. The chain couples TRBV6-1 to TRBJ1-5, with a weak D call TRBD1 (6 bases). This CDR3 has 14 residues. Trimming shortened V by 4 bases and J by 3 bases, and 10 bases separated the two germline ends. The germline V gene has CDR1 MNHNS and CDR2 SASEGT. The CDR3 DNA sequence: TGTGCCAGCAGTGCAACAGGGCCCAATCAGCCCCAGCATTTT. Its protein is CASSATGPNQPQHF.

This clonotype has more than one count but fewer than ten. V is TRBV5-5 and J is TRBJ2-2, with a weak D call TRBD1 (6 bases). The germline V gene encodes CDR1 SGHKS and CDR2 YYEKEE (reference sequence). This CDR3 contains 16 residues. Trimming took off 0 bases at V and 7 bases at J, with 16 bases between the two ends. CDR3 residues: CASSLAQGIRGGELFF. DNA of the CDR3: TGTGCCAGCAGCTTGGCACAGGGCATCAGGGGCGGGGAGCTGTTTTTT.

Concerning this clonotype itself: The junction departs from the called germline gene at one end, perhaps through a read error. The chain is built from TRBV6-6 and TRBJ2-3; a possible D gene is TRBD1 (5 bases). The CDR3 is 12 residues long. CDR1 is MNHNY, CDR2 SVGAGI, per germline (reference sequence). CDR3 sequence: CASSYRGSTQCF. CDR3 DNA sequence: TGTGCCAGCAGTTACAGGGGAAGTACGCAGTGTTTT.

This clonotype occurred many times. V and J are TRBV25-1 and TRBJ1-1; TRBD1 aligns across 7 bases. The CDR3 covers 15 residues. V shed 6 bases, J shed 0 bases, and the junction held 7 bases outside the gene matches. Germline-derived CDR1 and CDR2 are MGHDK and SYGVNS. CDR3 protein: CASRRGGQLNTEAFF. In DNA, the CDR3 is TGTGCCAGCAGGAGGGGGGGACAGCTGAACACTGAAGCTTTCTTT.

V usage is TRBV29-1 and J usage is TRBJ1-2; tentative D call: TRBD1 (6 bases). The CDR3 has 11 residues. The germline V gene has CDR1 SQVTM and CDR2 ANQGSEA. V was trimmed by 7 bases and J by 3 bases, leaving 9 bases between them. The CDR3: CSGGADYGYTF. The DNA for the CDR3 is TGCAGCGGGGGGGCGGACTATGGCTACACCTTC.

This clonotype was seen ten or more times. The chain has TRBV7-9 and TRBJ1-3, with no clear D. The germline gives CDR1 SEHNR, CDR2 FQNEAQ (reference sequence). The length of the CDR3 is 13 residues. The V and J ends lost 5 bases and 6 bases respectively, with 11 bases between them. The chain's CDR3 is CASSRPEKNTIYF. DNA of the CDR3: TGTGCCAGCAGCCGGCCCGAGAAAAACACCATATATTTT.

This clonotype was found many times. The gene calls are TRBV27 and TRBJ2-3; 9 positions agree with TRBD2. There are 17 residues in the CDR3. The germline gives CDR1 MNHEY, CDR2 SMNVEV (reference sequence). V was clipped by 10 bases and J by 3 bases; unmatched bases: 17. CDR3 loop: CATEPRSGGPRTDTQYF. Here the CDR3 DNA reads TGTGCCACCGAGCCGAGGAGCGGGGGGCCGAGGACAGATACGCAGTATTTT.

This clonotype turned up a few times. This rearrangement joins TRBV20-1 to TRBJ1-1; D perhaps matches TRBD1 (6 bases). Per the germline V gene, CDR1 is DFQATT and CDR2 is SNEGSKA (reference sequence). This CDR3 comprises 13 residues. Trimming left V 5 bases short and J 6 bases short, with 16 bases between. The CDR3 nucleotides read TGCAGTGCTGTTCCGGGGGGGCCCCCTGAAGCTTTCTTT. Amino acids: CSAVPGGPPEAFF.

This clonotype occurred once. This chain joins TRBV29-1 and TRBJ1-1; 9 nucleotides line up with TRBD1. The CDR3 is 16 amino acids. Germline V lookup: CDR1 SQVTM, CDR2 ANQGSEA. J gave up 1 base and V 6 bases, and 12 bases lay outside the gene matches. The DNA of the CDR3 is TGCAGCGTGAAAATACAGGGGGCGGTGTGGAACACTGAAGCTTTCTTT. This gives the protein CSVKIQGAVWNTEAFF.

This clonotype was seen many times. The rearrangement joins TRBV20-1 to TRBJ2-7; D possibly corresponds to TRBD1 (6 bases). Per the germline V gene, CDR1 is DFQATT and CDR2 is SNEGSKA (reference sequence). The V gene lost 5 bases and the J gene lost 7 bases, with 18 bases spanning the gap. The CDR3 extends over 13 amino acids. The CDR3 bases are TGCAGTGCTTCTACCTCAGGGGTGGGGGAGCAGTACTTC. Its translation: CSASTSGVGEQYF.